What follows is one T cell receptor beta chain and its context. The target of this receptor is not known. No base qualities exist here, and no much larger clone lies one base off it. These data belong to a study of beta chain features in type 1 diabetes (dated by TCRdb to the late 2010s). Turning to the overall study: Mean age, gender distribution, total cell number and subset yield did not differ between patients and healthy donors. A total of roughly 100,000,000 sorted cells were examined across all samples, and the number of cells per subset was strongly correlated with RNA yield. In the study, TCRB repertoires of sorted circulating CD4+ T cell subsets from recently diagnosed type 1 diabetes patients were compared with those of matched healthy donors. Whereas all 30 or so donors provided naive and central memory subsets, regulatory and stem cell-like memory subsets were isolated from just 8 patients and about 8 healthy donors.

General findings and caveats noted by the study authors: At VDJ recombination sites, patients with type 1 diabetes made fewer insertions and deleted more nucleotides, a pattern implying thymic rearrangement abnormalities. Naive, central memory and regulatory TCRB repertoires appeared to be more alike among patients than among healthy donors. Sequencing cDNA rather than genomic DNA could over-represent highly expressing activated cells, although activation and CD3 levels did not differ between groups. A moderate but significant shortening of TCRB CDR3 length was observed in type 1 diabetes patients in all four CD4+ subsets. Shorter templates might be favored by PCR, yet because patient and control samples were amplified and corrected together, any such skew would affect both groups equally. Because the HLA sub-analyses included only small numbers of individuals, any influence of HLA type on TCRB rearrangement was left unresolved.

For this chain, trimming is 4 bases at the V end and 3 bases at the J end, and the number of junction bases without a gene match is 5. Including the terminal cysteine and phenylalanine, the CDR3 comprises 16 residues. Just CDR3 DNA is preserved here, 48 bases in frame from base 1. Sequences SGHNT (CDR1) and YYREEE (CDR2) are obtained from the germline V gene (reference sequence). The entire isolated RNA was reverse transcribed using the High Capacity cDNA Reverse Transcription Kit, and thus expressed TCRB transcripts were sequenced. Naive, central memory and regulatory T cell samples underwent deep immunoSEQ sequencing, averaging roughly 3.4 million total reads per sample. After sorted cells were lysed in RLT buffer, RNA was extracted with DNase-treated RNeasy Micro or Mini kits, with the choice depending on cell number. Each cell subset was processed on its own to prevent cross-contamination, while patient and healthy donor samples were processed together. The immunoSEQ multiplex PCR was used to amplify TCRB sequences from cDNA, yielding 87-bp fragments that span the CDR3 region. Sequencing of the amplicons was done on the Illumina HiSeq platform. In the paper's pipeline: PCR bias was corrected computationally using synthetic template baselines, and reads within Hamming distance 2 were collapsed, with unmergeable singletons discarded. Reads were aligned against IMGT so that V, D and J genes, CDR3 length and insertions or deletions at six rearrangement sites could be assigned. Within each subset, clonotype counts were normalized to sorted cell number, after which true diversity and Gini coefficients were computed with the tcR R package. The overlap coefficient, calculated on TCRB nucleotide sequences, was used to quantify repertoire sharing. As a proxy for the pre-selection repertoire, out-of-frame TCRB sequences from naive cells were analyzed. TCRdb took over this immuneACCESS table, retaining in-frame rearrangements with V and J assigned. Such tables are incomplete; in checked studies, under half of the missing clones stem from an unresolved V gene, and the remainder is unexplained. V and J calls and clone size come straight from that table; D and trimming were deduced from the DNA. The sample includes 200,000 to 250,000 clones, with about 14% observed a single time. Clones ranked in the top ten supply about 0.027% of the sample.

Each donor gave one peripheral blood draw, averaging around 0.11 L, which was collected into heparinised tubes. A BD FACSAria II was used to sort naive, central memory, regulatory and stem cell-like memory CD4+ T cells with a panel that included CD45RO, CCR7, CD25, CD127, CD95 and CD27. Every sorted population had a purity above 95%. PBMCs were isolated immediately by Lymphoprep density gradient centrifugation and stained directly without culture. So that batch effects would be minimized, each experiment stained and sorted samples in pairs, pairing one healthy donor with one patient. The clonotype was recovered from a woman aged 40 to 49 in good health. Sequenced input: naive CD4+ T cells from blood. The meaning of the sample's cell subset or site label: true naive CD4+ T cells. The chain employs TRBV5-4 and TRBJ2-1; 12 nucleotides in the junction match TRBD2. DNA sequence: TGTGCCAGCAGCCCCGGACTAGCGGGGTTCTACAATGAGCAGTTCTTC. The translation is CASSPGLAGFYNEQFF. Where the CDR3 stops, the reference TRBV5-4 and TRBJ2-1 genes take over; the full variable domain is ETGVTQSPTHLIKTRGQQVTLRCSSQSGHNTVSWYQQALGQGPQFIFQYYREEENGRGNFPPRFSGLQFPNYSSELNVNALELDDSALYLCASSPGLAGFYNEQFFGPGTRLTVL.